A single sample gave rise to the 20 T cell receptor beta chains below, sequenced in a study of T cell responses to AZD1222 COVID-19 vaccine. Method: immunoSEQ multiplex PCR; TCRdb's copy keeps in-frame clones and lacks some. The data show 100,000 to 130,000 clones, about 90% seen once. Specimen: peripheral blood, collected 28 days after the second AZD1222 dose. The receptors come from an adult who received the AZD1222 COVID-19 vaccine.

This chain joins TRBV11-1 and TRBJ1-1, with no clear D. CDR1 SGHAT and CDR2 FQDESV come from the germline V gene (reference sequence). This CDR3 contains 13 residues. Trimming pared 3 bases from V and 1 base from J, leaving 6 bases between. CDR3 nucleotide sequence: TGTGCCAGCAGCTTTAGGCGGAACACTGAAGCTTTCTTT. Its translation is CASSFRRNTEAFF.

The rearrangement links TRBV6-2 or TRBV6-3 to TRBJ2-7, with 7 bases aligning to TRBD2. The junction had 10 bases not matched to a gene; V was cut back by 0 bases and J by 2 bases. This CDR3 has 17 amino acids. Germline V lookup: CDR1 MNHEY, CDR2 SVGEGT. The CDR3 DNA is TGTGCCAGCAGTTACTCGAGCGCGGGAGTGCCGACCTACGAGCAGTACTTC. Its translation is CASSYSSAGVPTYEQYF.

This chain connects TRBV5-1 to TRBJ2-5; 8 bases align to TRBD1. V was pared by 3 bases and J by 4 bases, with 5 bases of the junction left unmatched. In germline, CDR1 is SGHRS, CDR2 YFSETQ. CDR3 length equals 14 residues. CDR3 amino acids: CASSSTGVGETQYF. In nucleotides, the CDR3 is TGCGCCAGCAGCTCGACAGGGGTCGGAGAGACCCAGTACTTC.

V gene TRBV30 combines with J gene TRBJ1-1; D possibly corresponds to TRBD1 (5 bases). Germline V gene data show CDR1 as GTSNPN and CDR2 as SVGIG (reference sequence). The ends were cut back, 0 bases at V and 5 bases at J, with 10 bases in the middle. This CDR3 is built from 13 residues. The CDR3 bases are TGTGCCTGGAGTGTAATCGGGGGGACTGAAGCTTTCTTT. Its protein product is CAWSVIGGTEAFF. The full variable domain, its missing parts supplied by reference TRBV30 and TRBJ1-1, is SQTIHQWPATLVQPVGSPLSLECTVEGTSNPNLYWYRQAAGRGLQLLFYSVGIGQISSEVPQNLSASRPQDRQFILSSKKLLLSDSGFYLCAWSVIGGTEAFFGQGTRLTVV.

J is TRBJ1-3 and V is TRBV7-9, with D possibly TRBD1 on 5 matching bases. V lost 5 bases and J 2 bases, leaving 16 bases between the germline ends. CDR1 SEHNR and CDR2 FQNEAQ come from the germline V gene (reference sequence). This CDR3 spans 16 amino acids. The DNA for the CDR3 is TGTGCCAGCAGCCCCCGGGGGGGAGATGCTGGAAACACCATATATTTT. This translates into CASSPRGGDAGNTIYF.

The chain uses TRBV30 and TRBJ2-7; D gene uncertain. CDR1 and CDR2 (germline): GTSNPN, SVGIG (reference sequence). This CDR3 comprises 12 residues. Trimming stripped 0 bases from V and 6 bases from J, with 9 bases between. The CDR3 sequence: CAWSVARSEQYF. DNA of the CDR3: TGTGCCTGGAGTGTAGCCAGGTCCGAGCAGTACTTC.

The chain joins TRBV4-1 to TRBJ1-2, with D maybe TRBD1 (5 bases). Germline CDR1 reads MGHRA; CDR2 reads YSYEKL. V lost 2 bases and J lost 9, with 13 bases in between. The length of the CDR3 is 13 residues. In nucleotides, the CDR3 is TGCGCCAGCAGCCAAAAAGCCAGGGAGAGCTACACCTTC. Amino acids: CASSQKARESYTF.

The rearrangement joins TRBV6-5 to TRBJ2-7, with a weak D call TRBD2 (5 bases). Germline V gene data show CDR1 as MNHEY and CDR2 as SVGAGI. V was pared by 4 bases and J by 1 base, with 11 bases between. This CDR3 has 14 residues. CDR3 protein: CASSFVGVSYEQYF. The DNA of the CDR3 is TGTGCCAGCAGTTTTGTGGGAGTATCCTACGAGCAGTACTTC.

V usage is TRBV5-6 and J usage is TRBJ1-5, with TRBD1 as a possible D gene (6 bases). V was shortened by 1 base and J by 1 base, with 6 bases between the two germline ends. This CDR3 is 14 amino acids long. CDR1 SGHDT and CDR2 YYEEEE come from the germline V gene. In nucleotides, the CDR3 is TGTGCCAGCAGCTTGACAGGGAGCAATCAGCCCCAGCATTTT. Its translation is CASSLTGSNQPQHF.

The chain has TRBV4-1 and TRBJ1-4; no clear D. CDR1 MGHRA and CDR2 YSYEKL come from the germline V gene. Trimming took off 1 base at V and 5 bases at J, with 5 bases between the two ends. This CDR3 spans 13 amino acids. The CDR3 reads CASSQVSNEKLFF. The CDR3 region has the DNA TGCGCCAGCAGCCAAGTCTCAAATGAAAAACTGTTTTTT.

This chain's CDR3 is CASSIDRGNEQYF. The DNA of the CDR3 is TGTGCCAGTAGTATAGATCGGGGGAACGAGCAGTACTTC. The chain carries TRBV19 and TRBJ2-7; D is possibly TRBD2 (6 bases). CDR3 length: 13 amino acids. From germline, CDR1 is LNHDA and CDR2 SQIVND (reference sequence). Trimming shortened V by 0 bases and J by 5 bases, and 8 bases separated the two germline ends.

This sequence joins TRBV4-3 and TRBJ2-3; D uncertain. The V and J ends lost 0 bases and 0 bases respectively, with 10 bases between them. Germline values: CDR1 LGHNA, CDR2 YSLEER. This CDR3 has 16 residues. CDR3 sequence: CASSQEGTVSTDTQYF. As DNA, the CDR3 is TGCGCCAGCAGCCAAGAAGGTACCGTTAGCACAGATACGCAGTATTTT.

This sequence joins TRBV29-1 and TRBJ2-7; D unclear. Germline-derived CDR1 and CDR2 are SQVTM and ANQGSEA. V shed 1 base and J shed 6 bases, with 7 bases lying between them. The CDR3 sequence is 11 residues long. The CDR3, as DNA: TGCAGCGTTGAAGGTGTAGGCGAGCAGTACTTC. Protein sequence: CSVEGVGEQYF.

The genes are TRBV4-3 and TRBJ2-7; 10 nucleotides match TRBD2. After removal of 1 base from V and 3 bases from J, the junction contained 0 bases not matched to a gene. Germline lookup yields CDR1 LGHNA and CDR2 YSLEER. The CDR3 has 14 residues. CDR3 amino acids: CASSQGTSGYEQYF. The CDR3 DNA is TGCGCCAGCAGCCAAGGGACTAGCGGCTACGAGCAGTACTTC.

CDR3 in amino acids: CASSDSAGYGYTF. The CDR3, as DNA: TGTGCCAGCAGTGACTCTGCAGGGTATGGCTACACCTTC. The chain combines TRBV6-4 with TRBJ1-2; D may be TRBD1 (5 bases). The CDR3 length is 13 residues. V lost 0 bases and J lost 5, with 7 bases in between. Germline CDR1 reads MRHNA; CDR2 reads SNTAGT.

The chain has TRBV5-5 and TRBJ2-7; 8 bases align to TRBD2. V lost 4 bases to trimming and J lost 2 bases; unmatched junction nucleotides: 8. Per the germline V gene, CDR1 is SGHKS and CDR2 is YYEKEE (reference sequence). The CDR3 has 15 residues. CDR3 residues: CASSTGAGVTYEQYF. The CDR3 DNA reads as TGTGCCAGCAGCACGGGAGCGGGAGTGACCTACGAGCAGTACTTC.

This clone appeared once. The V and J genes are TRBV11-2 and TRBJ1-5; TRBD1 matches at 8 bases. Germline-derived CDR1 and CDR2 are SGHAT and FQNNGV. Losses at the gene ends were 4 bases for V and 5 bases for J; bases not matched to a gene: 4. This CDR3 is 14 amino acids long. Written as DNA, the CDR3 is TGTGCCAGCAGCTCGACAGGGGAGGATCAGCCCCAGCATTTT. Translated: CASSSTGEDQPQHF.

The V call is TRBV19, the J call TRBJ1-2; no clear D. The germline CDR1 and CDR2 sequences are LNHDA and SQIVND (reference sequence). The CDR3 consists of 14 residues. Trimming stripped 2 bases from V and 7 bases from J, with 14 bases between. The CDR3 spells CASSIRTDRSGYTF. CDR3 DNA sequence: TGTGCCAGTAGTATAAGGACGGACCGCAGTGGCTACACCTTC.

This clone has just one count. V and J are TRBV4-3 and TRBJ1-4; no firm D call. This CDR3 has 14 amino acids. Trimming cost V 0 bases and J 5 bases, with 7 bases left between them. The V gene's germline CDR1 is LGHNA and CDR2 YSLEER. Here the CDR3 DNA reads TGCGCCAGCAGCCAAGATGTGGTGAATGAAAAACTGTTTTTT. This gives the protein CASSQDVVNEKLFF.

V usage is TRBV15 and J usage is TRBJ2-1, with D perhaps matching TRBD1 (5 bases). CDR1 is LNHNV, CDR2 YYDKDF, per germline (reference sequence). Between the trimmed V and J ends, which lost 7 bases and 2 bases, there was a span of 18 bases. The CDR3 is 16 amino acids. CDR3: CATTRSVLGAYNEQFF. The CDR3 coding sequence is TGTGCCACCACGCGATCGGTTTTAGGGGCCTACAATGAGCAGTTCTTC.